This TCR beta chain was sequenced during a study of T cells in Graves' hyperthyroidism and ophthalmopathy. Every diagnosis used clinical symptoms, serum thyroxine and TRAb, thyroid ultrasound and orbital computed tomography. Study-level findings and limits: Researchers found most expanded thyroid clonotypes above 0.001 in blood as well.

RNA transcripts served as the template for amplifying TCR beta CDR3 regions. The HTBI primer set drove a first-round RT-PCR of the TCR CDR3. TCRdb re-derived calls from the multiplex PCR reads in MiXCR, one entry per CDR3 protein. The sample has some 510,000 distinct CDR3 sequences, under 25% seen once; the top ten hold about 30%. This clonotype was detected only a few times. Its antigen is currently unknown. CDR3 length equals 14 residues. The germline V and J ends were trimmed by 3 bases and 0 bases, with 6 bases remaining between them. Sample: blood. The sequence was obtained from a man between 18 and 29 years old with Graves' hyperthyroidism. The chain joins TRBV12-3 or TRBV12-4 to TRBJ2-4; D is undetermined. The CDR3 region is CASSFNSAKNIQYF. Here the CDR3 DNA reads TGTGCCAGCAGTTTCAATTCAGCCAAAAACATTCAGTACTTC.